What follows are 17 T cell receptor beta chains derived from one specimen sequenced in a study of T-cell reconstitution after alpha-beta-depleted transplantation in children. A TCRbeta library incorporating unique molecular identifiers was prepared. TCRdb itself ran the PCR reads through MiXCR, one entry per CDR3 protein. The sample consists of 800,000 to 1,000,000 distinct CDR3 sequences, 25% to 30% of them appearing once. Sequenced material: PBMCs, mostly from graft donor cells, taken 360 days after TCRalphabeta/CD19-depleted stem cell transplant. The source of these receptors is a boy in the first two years of life who had a stem cell transplant for SCID, so the T cells may come from the graft donor.

The V and J genes are TRBV2 and TRBJ2-4, with 7 nucleotides matching TRBD1. The CDR3 extends over 13 amino acids. The ends lost 3 bases at V and 4 bases at J; junction bases unmatched: 0. The germline CDR1 and CDR2 sequences are SNHLY and FYNNEI. CDR3 in DNA: TGTGCCAGCAGTGACAGGGGGAAAAACATTCAGTACTTC. It translates to CASSDRGKNIQYF.

This clonotype was seen a single time. V usage is TRBV10-3 and J usage is TRBJ1-2; D is undetermined. Trimming cost V 8 bases and J 3 bases, with 10 bases left between them. Germline CDR1 is ENHRY and CDR2 is SYGVKD. The CDR3 runs 12 residues. CDR3 sequence (DNA): TGTGCCATCCGCCGACGGGACTATGGCTACACCTTC. Residues: CAIRRRDYGYTF.

This clonotype has more than one count but fewer than ten. The CDR3: CASSPGVVQGPQETQYF. The CDR3 DNA reads TGCGCCAGCAGCCCAGGGGTGGTACAAGGTCCTCAAGAGACCCAGTACTTC. V is TRBV5-1 and J is TRBJ2-5, with TRBD1 as a possible D gene (6 bases). This CDR3 has 17 residues. V dropped 4 bases and J dropped 2 bases, with 21 bases sitting between them. Germline CDR1 SGHRS, CDR2 YFSETQ.

The chain has TRBV5-5 and TRBJ1-5; a possible D gene is TRBD1 (5 bases). Trimming left V 4 bases short and J 0 bases short, with 8 bases between. This CDR3 is built from 14 residues. Germline values: CDR1 SGHKS, CDR2 YYEKEE (reference sequence). Here the CDR3 DNA reads TGTGCCAGCAGCGGGGGGTATAGCAATCAGCCCCAGCATTTT. This sequence encodes CASSGGYSNQPQHF.

The DNA of the CDR3 is TGCAGTGCTACCCTGCGGGGGGGGAGCTCCTACAATGAGCAGTTCTTC. Its translation: CSATLRGGSSYNEQFF. The rearrangement uses TRBV20-1 and TRBJ2-1, with 9 bases aligning to TRBD2. CDR1 DFQATT and CDR2 SNEGSKA come from the germline V gene (reference sequence). The CDR3 runs 16 residues. V shed 4 bases and J 0 bases; nucleotides not matched to a gene: 7.

This clonotype was seen only a few times. The V gene is TRBV15, the J gene TRBJ2-3; D is unclear. CDR1 and CDR2 (germline): LNHNV, YYDKDF (reference sequence). Trimming left V 1 base short and J 2 bases short, with 7 bases between. The length of the CDR3 is 14 residues. The CDR3 DNA sequence: TGTGCCACCAGCAGAGTAGATCTCACAGATACGCAGTATTTT. Translating it yields CATSRVDLTDTQYF.

The chain has TRBV20-1 and TRBJ2-1; a possible D gene is TRBD2 (5 bases). Per germline, CDR1 DFQATT and CDR2 SNEGSKA (reference sequence). The CDR3 has 17 amino acids. V gave up 3 bases and J gave up 5 bases, with 23 bases separating them. CDR3 sequence reads: CSARASRRAFNDNEQFF. The CDR3 DNA follows: TGCAGTGCTAGGGCTAGCCGACGTGCCTTTAATGACAATGAGCAGTTCTTC.

This rearrangement joins TRBV7-6 to TRBJ2-3; D possibly uses TRBD1 or TRBD2 (5 bases each). With 5 bases removed from V and 1 base from J, the gap between germline ends came to 13 bases. This CDR3 comprises 15 residues. CDR1 is SGHVS and CDR2 is FNYEAQ in the germline V gene. CDR3 sequence reads: CASSIGTVGTDTQYF. CDR3 in DNA: TGTGCCAGCAGCATAGGGACGGTCGGCACAGATACGCAGTATTTT.

This clonotype came up a few times. The V call is TRBV9, the J call TRBJ2-2, with 10 nucleotides matching TRBD1. Trimming took 2 bases from V and 3 from J; bases not matched to a gene: 7. Germline loops: CDR1 SGDLS, CDR2 YYNGEE. The length of the CDR3 is 17 residues. The CDR3 DNA follows: TGTGCCAGCAGCGTGGGACAGGGGCCGGGTGACACCGGGGAGCTGTTTTTT. This sequence encodes CASSVGQGPGDTGELFF.

The rearrangement joins TRBV14 to TRBJ2-7; D unclear. The V end lost 2 bases, the J end lost 0 bases, and 11 bases lay between the germline ends. Germline V gene sequence: CDR1 SGHDN, CDR2 FVKESK. The CDR3 has 15 residues. The CDR3 DNA reads TGTGCCAGCAGCCAACGCGGTTCCGCCTCCTACGAGCAGTACTTC. This codes for CASSQRGSASYEQYF.

This clonotype was recorded a few times. The chain joins TRBV5-6 to TRBJ1-1; TRBD1 is a possible D gene (6 bases). The CDR3 is made up of 14 amino acids. V lost 0 bases and J lost 6, with 12 bases in between. Germline V gene data show CDR1 as SGHDT and CDR2 as YYEEEE. CDR3 nucleotides: TGTGCCAGCAGCTTGGAGCAGGGGCGGGCTGAAGCTTTCTTT. Translation: CASSLEQGRAEAFF. The full variable domain, in which reference TRBV5-6 and TRBJ1-1 provide the parts outside the CDR3, is DAGVTQSPTHLIKTRGQQVTLRCSPKSGHDTVSWYQQALGQGPQFIFQYYEEEERQRGNFPDRFSGHQFPNYSSELNVNALLLGDSALYLCASSLEQGRAEAFFGQGTRLTVV.

This clonotype was detected only a few times. The chain couples TRBV20-1 to TRBJ2-2; D possibly matches TRBD1 or TRBD2 (5 bases each). The CDR3 extends over 13 amino acids. Between the trimmed V and J ends, which lost 0 bases and 4 bases, there was a span of 6 bases. The germline V gene encodes CDR1 DFQATT and CDR2 SNEGSKA (reference sequence). This CDR3 is CSARDGTTGELFF. CDR3 DNA: TGCAGTGCTAGAGATGGGACCACCGGGGAGCTGTTTTTT.

This chain joins TRBV27 and TRBJ2-7; 7 bases match TRBD1. V trimming: 3 bases; J trimming: 4 bases; junction bases outside the gene matches: 6. CDR3 length: 14 residues. Germline CDR1 reads MNHEY; CDR2 reads SMNVEV (reference sequence). CDR3 protein: CASSLSGRGYEQYF. The CDR3 DNA sequence: TGTGCCAGCAGTTTGTCCGGCAGGGGGTACGAGCAGTACTTC.

The rearrangement uses TRBV7-9 and TRBJ1-1, with 8 bases matching TRBD1. Germline-derived CDR1 and CDR2 are SEHNR and FQNEAQ (reference sequence). V was clipped by 5 bases and J by 6 bases; unmatched bases: 17. This CDR3 spans 17 amino acids. The CDR3 bases are TGTGCCAGCAGCCTTCCTCTCGGACAGGGCATTTTCGCTGAAGCTTTCTTT. Its translation: CASSLPLGQGIFAEAFF.

This clonotype was counted between two and nine times. V usage is TRBV27 and J usage is TRBJ2-5; TRBD2 aligns across 11 bases. The CDR3 is 17 amino acids. With V trimmed by 3 bases and J by 0 bases, 6 bases remained unmatched. The germline V gene encodes CDR1 MNHEY and CDR2 SMNVEV (reference sequence). Here the CDR3 reads CASSLGLSGGDQETQYF. The CDR3 DNA sequence: TGTGCCAGCAGTTTGGGGCTTAGCGGGGGGGACCAAGAGACCCAGTACTTC.

There are a few counts of this clonotype. The chain carries TRBV20-1 and TRBJ1-2; 9 bases line up with TRBD1. The trim removed 3 bases at V and 5 bases at J, leaving 7 bases unmatched. Germline values: CDR1 DFQATT, CDR2 SNEGSKA (reference sequence). The CDR3 is 14 amino acids. This CDR3 is CSARNSGQGYGYTF. The CDR3 bases are TGCAGTGCTAGGAACTCGGGACAGGGTTATGGCTACACCTTC.

The table lists this clonotype with many counts. The chain couples TRBV7-9 to TRBJ2-1; D not certain. With 5 bases removed from V and 6 bases from J, the gap between germline ends came to 5 bases. CDR1 is SEHNR, CDR2 FQNEAQ, per germline (reference sequence). This CDR3 comprises 11 residues. In nucleotides, the CDR3 is TGTGCCAGCAGCCCCCGCAATGAGCAGTTCTTC. Its protein product is CASSPRNEQFF.